The rows below give T cell receptor beta chains drawn from one sample of a study of cytomegalovirus exposure and HLA in healthy donors. Method: immunoSEQ multiplex PCR; TCRdb's copy keeps in-frame clones and lacks some. Among about 98,000 clones listed, 81% were seen once. Specimen: PBMCs. The receptor set was obtained from a man in his forties or fifties in good health and CMV-seronegative. The CDR3 runs from the conserved cysteine through the conserved F or W. D genes are given only for firm matches. Only part of the rows carry a size: once, few, many, or a class if the clone is expanded.

j_gene | abundance | d_gene | v_gene | CDR3aa | CDR3nt
TRBJ2-7 | - | - | TRBV6-5 | CASRWAGSSYEQYF | TGTGCCAGCAGGTGGGCAGGATCCTCCTACGAGCAGTACTTC
TRBJ2-7 | - | - | TRBV4-1 | CASSRVTGSTYEQYF | TGCGCCAGCAGCCGGGTAACAGGGTCCACCTACGAGCAGTACTTC
TRBJ1-3 | - | TRBD1 | TRBV4-3 | CASSHRDRAFGNTIYF | TGCGCCAGCAGCCACCGGGACAGGGCGTTCGGAAACACCATATATTTT
TRBJ1-2 | few | - | TRBV29-1 | CSVLREPGDGYTF | TGCAGCGTTTTAAGGGAGCCCGGGGATGGCTACACCTTC
TRBJ2-5 | - | TRBD1 | TRBV7-8 | CASSLGDRGETQYF | TGTGCCAGCAGCTTAGGGGACAGAGGAGAGACCCAGTACTTC
TRBJ1-5 | - | - | TRBV4-1 | CASSQTRGNQPQHF | TGCGCCAGCAGCCAAACCCGGGGAAATCAGCCCCAGCATTTT
TRBJ2-7 | - | TRBD1 | TRBV7-8 | CASSLERDRGYEQYF | TGTGCCAGCAGCTTAGAACGGGACAGGGGTTACGAGCAGTACTTC
TRBJ2-5 | - | - | TRBV30 | CAWRLGGLETQYF | TGTGCCTGGAGGCTAGGGGGTTTGGAGACCCAGTACTTC
TRBJ1-4 | - | - | TRBV5-4 | CASSFRGPDEKLFF | TGTGCCAGCAGCTTTCGCGGGCCGGATGAAAAACTGTTTTTT
TRBJ1-2 | - | - | TRBV5-6 | CASSLNDRIYGYTF | TGTGCCAGCAGCTTGAATGACAGGATATATGGCTACACCTTC
TRBJ1-4 | - | - | TRBV25-1 | CASSEQGLINEKLFF | TGTGCCAGCAGTGAACAGGGGCTCATTAATGAAAAACTGTTTTTT
TRBJ2-5 | - | TRBD2 | TRBV7-2 | CASSLRRGGTETQYF | TGTGCCAGCAGCTTAAGACGCGGGGGGACTGAGACCCAGTACTTC
TRBJ1-1 | - | - | TRBV9 | CASSVSLGGTEAFF | TGTGCCAGCAGCGTATCCCTAGGTGGCACTGAAGCTTTCTTT
TRBJ1-1 | once | - | TRBV2 | CASSPEYVPSLPPRGNTEAFF | TGTGCCAGCAGTCCTGAATATGTTCCTTCGTTACCGCCTAGGGGGAACACTGAAGCTTTCTTT
TRBJ1-1 | - | - | TRBV6-6 | CASSYSDWGAEAFF | TGTGCCAGCAGTTACTCCGATTGGGGCGCTGAAGCTTTCTTT
TRBJ1-5 | few | - | TRBV5-5 | CASSLTRQNQPQHF | TGTGCCAGCAGCTTAACGAGACAGAATCAGCCCCAGCATTTT
TRBJ2-7 | - | - | TRBV6-1 | CASSPRVYEQYF | TGTGCCAGCAGTCCCCGGGTCTACGAGCAGTACTTC
TRBJ1-5 | - | TRBD1 | TRBV6-6 | CASSYEWDSFQPQHF | TGTGCCAGCAGTTACGAGTGGGACAGCTTCCAGCCCCAGCATTTT
TRBJ2-5 | few | - | TRBV9 | CASSVGRVGGHETQYF | TGTGCCAGCAGCGTAGGCAGGGTGGGGGGTCATGAGACCCAGTACTTC
TRBJ2-3 | - | TRBD1 | TRBV7-9 | CASSLVRGLGDTQYF | TGTGCCAGCAGCTTAGTCAGGGGGCTTGGAGATACGCAGTATTTT
TRBJ1-4 | - | - | TRBV6-6 | CASSYSTRRRFF | TGTGCCAGCAGTTACTCGACCAGGCGACGGTTTTTT
TRBJ1-2 | - | - | TRBV5-6 | CASSRRSEGVYGYTF | TGTGCCAGCAGCCGTAGGTCCGAAGGGGTCTATGGCTACACCTTC
TRBJ2-7 | - | - | TRBV7-8 | CASSLGRGYEQYF | TGTGCCAGCAGCTTGGGCAGGGGTTACGAGCAGTACTTC
TRBJ1-1 | - | TRBD1 | TRBV28 | CASSLDAGGYTEAFF | TGTGCCAGCAGTTTAGATGCAGGGGGATATACTGAAGCTTTCTTT
TRBJ1-6 | - | TRBD1 | TRBV13 | CASSLGRGDRNSPLHF | TGTGCCAGCAGCTTAGGTAGGGGGGACAGAAATTCACCCCTCCACTTT
TRBJ2-1 | - | TRBD1 | TRBV7-7 | CASSERQGAGEQFF | TGTGCCAGCAGCGAAAGACAGGGGGCGGGTGAGCAGTTCTTC
TRBJ1-5 | - | - | TRBV5-1 | CASSPGGRNQPQHF | TGCGCCAGTTCACCGGGGGGTCGCAATCAGCCCCAGCATTTT
TRBJ1-3 | - | - | TRBV14 | CASVFRDSGNTIYF | TGTGCCAGCGTATTCCGGGACTCTGGAAACACCATATATTTT
TRBJ1-3 | few | TRBD1 | TRBV6-1 | CASRPGQGNTIYF | TGTGCCAGCAGGCCGGGACAGGGAAACACCATATATTTT
TRBJ2-7 | - | - | TRBV20-1 | CSAQEGEQYF | TGCAGTGCTCAAGAGGGCGAGCAGTACTTC
TRBJ2-7 | - | TRBD1 | TRBV6-6 | CASSVTGGVLYEQYF | TGTGCCAGCAGTGTAACAGGGGGCGTACTCTACGAGCAGTACTTC
TRBJ1-1 | - | TRBD1 | TRBV19 | CASTRGMEAFF | TGTGCCAGTACCAGGGGGATGGAAGCTTTCTTT
TRBJ2-2 | - | - | TRBV6-1 | CASSEGTVNTGELFF | TGTGCCAGCAGTGAAGGTACAGTGAACACCGGGGAGCTGTTTTTT
TRBJ2-3 | - | - | TRBV6-1 | CASSEMRHITDTQYF | TGTGCCAGCAGTGAAATGAGGCACATCACAGATACGCAGTATTTT
TRBJ2-7 | - | TRBD1 | TRBV7-9 | CSSSLNLDRNSYEQYF | TGTTCCAGCAGCCTCAACTTGGACAGGAACTCCTACGAGCAGTACTTC
TRBJ2-1 | once | TRBD2 | TRBV7-9 | CASSLAPSGGAGNEQFF | TGTGCCAGCAGCTTAGCGCCTAGCGGGGGGGCCGGCAATGAGCAGTTCTTC
TRBJ2-3 | few | - | TRBV27 | CASSLEASTDTQYF | TGTGCCAGCAGTTTAGAAGCTAGCACAGATACGCAGTATTTT
TRBJ2-2 | - | TRBD2 | TRBV4-3 | CASSQFPGLAGGDTGELFF | TGCGCCAGCAGCCAGTTCCCGGGACTAGCGGGGGGGGACACCGGGGAGCTGTTTTTT
TRBJ2-2 | - | - | TRBV5-4 | CASSLVSGGELFF | TGTGCCAGCAGCTTGGTGAGCGGGGGGGAGCTGTTTTTT
TRBJ1-1 | - | - | TRBV28 | CASSFGGETEAFF | TGTGCCAGCAGTTTTGGGGGCGAAACTGAAGCTTTCTTT
TRBJ1-2 | - | TRBD1 | TRBV25-1 | CASVGTGNYGYTF | TGTGCCAGCGTTGGGACAGGCAACTATGGCTACACCTTC
TRBJ2-1 | - | TRBD2 | TRBV6-5 | CASRRLAGGNNEQFF | TGTGCCAGCAGAAGACTAGCGGGGGGGAACAATGAGCAGTTCTTC
TRBJ1-1 | - | - | TRBV5-1 | CASSVPQGPNTEAFF | TGCGCCAGCAGTGTGCCCCAGGGGCCTAACACTGAAGCTTTCTTT
TRBJ1-5 | - | - | TRBV7-2 | CASSLVFSGSNQPQHF | TGTGCCAGCAGCCTCGTCTTTTCGGGAAGCAATCAGCCCCAGCATTTT
TRBJ2-2 | - | - | TRBV4-1 | CASSQEAGLGTGELFF | TGCGCCAGCAGCCAAGAGGCAGGGTTGGGCACCGGGGAGCTGTTTTTT
TRBJ1-3 | - | - | TRBV7-9 | CSSSLASPGVAGNTIYF | TGTTCCAGCAGCTTAGCGTCCCCGGGGGTTGCTGGAAACACCATATATTTT
TRBJ1-3 | - | - | TRBV28 | CASSPPGTVAGSGNTIYF | TGTGCCAGCAGTCCCCCTGGGACGGTGGCGGGGAGTGGAAACACCATATATTTT
TRBJ2-3 | - | - | TRBV25-1 | CASSAHSGGPDTQYF | TGTGCCAGCAGTGCTCACTCTGGGGGCCCGGATACGCAGTATTTT